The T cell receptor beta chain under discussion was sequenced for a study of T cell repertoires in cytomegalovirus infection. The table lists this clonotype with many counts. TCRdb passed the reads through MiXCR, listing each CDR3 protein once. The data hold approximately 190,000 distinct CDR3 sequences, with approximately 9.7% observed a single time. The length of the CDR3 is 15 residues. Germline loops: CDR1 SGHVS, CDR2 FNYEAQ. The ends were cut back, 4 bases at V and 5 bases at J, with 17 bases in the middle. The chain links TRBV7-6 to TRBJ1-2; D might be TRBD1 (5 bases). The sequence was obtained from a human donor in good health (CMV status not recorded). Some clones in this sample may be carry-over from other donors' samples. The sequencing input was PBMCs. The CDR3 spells CASSSTGTHGYGYTF. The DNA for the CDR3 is TGTGCCAGCAGCTCTACCGGGACTCACGGGTATGGCTACACCTTC. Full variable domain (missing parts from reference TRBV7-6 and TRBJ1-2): GAGVSQSPRYKVTKRGQDVALRCDPISGHVSLYWYRQALGQGPEFLTYFNYEAQQDKSGLPNDRFSAERPEGSISTLTIQRTEQRDSAMYRCASSSTGTHGYGYTFGSGTRLTVV.